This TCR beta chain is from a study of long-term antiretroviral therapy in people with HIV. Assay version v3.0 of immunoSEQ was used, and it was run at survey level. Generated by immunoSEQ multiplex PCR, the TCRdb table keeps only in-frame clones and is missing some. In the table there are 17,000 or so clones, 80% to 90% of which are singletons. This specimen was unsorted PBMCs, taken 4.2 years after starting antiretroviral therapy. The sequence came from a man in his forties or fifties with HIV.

This CDR3 reads CASSFFGTGGSEQYF. The CDR3, as DNA: TGTGCCAGCAGTTTTTTCGGGACAGGGGGCTCCGAGCAGTACTTC. This chain uses TRBV27 with TRBJ2-7; 12 bases line up with TRBD1. The V gene end was trimmed by 3 bases and the J gene end by 6 bases; junction bases not matched to a gene: 6. The CDR3 runs 15 residues. Germline CDR1 and CDR2: MNHEY and SMNVEV (reference sequence).